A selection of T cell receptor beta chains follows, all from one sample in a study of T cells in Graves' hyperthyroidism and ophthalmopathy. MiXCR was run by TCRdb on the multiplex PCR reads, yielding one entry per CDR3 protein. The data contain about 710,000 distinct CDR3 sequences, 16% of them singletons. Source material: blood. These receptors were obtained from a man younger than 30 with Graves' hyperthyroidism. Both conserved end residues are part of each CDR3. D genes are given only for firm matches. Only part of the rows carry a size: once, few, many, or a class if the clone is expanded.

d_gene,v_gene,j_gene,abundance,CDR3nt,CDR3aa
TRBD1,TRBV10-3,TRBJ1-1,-,TGTGCCATCAGTGCGACAGGGGGCGGCGGAGACACTGAAGCTTTCTTT,CAISATGGGGDTEAFF
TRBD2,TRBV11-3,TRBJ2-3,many,TGTGCCAGCACCCCTATAGCGGGCGTAAGCACAGATACGCAGTATTTT,CASTPIAGVSTDTQYF
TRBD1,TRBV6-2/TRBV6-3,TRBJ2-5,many,TGTGCCAGCAGTTACCCGGGACAGCAAGAGACCCAGTACTTC,CASSYPGQQETQYF
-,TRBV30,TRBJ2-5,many,TGTGGCATGGAGACCCAGTACTTC,CGMETQYF
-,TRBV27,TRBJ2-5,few,TGTGCCAGCAGTCCTTTTTTTGGGAGCCAAGAGACCCAGTACTTC,CASSPFFGSQETQYF
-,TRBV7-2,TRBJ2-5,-,TGTGCCAGCAGCCCAGATTGGATCCAAGAGACCCAGTACTTC,CASSPDWIQETQYF
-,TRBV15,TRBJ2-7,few,TGTGCCACCAGCAGAGATGGCGGGAACACCTACGAGCAGTACTTC,CATSRDGGNTYEQYF
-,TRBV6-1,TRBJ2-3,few,TGTGCCAGCGGACTAACCCTCTATACGCAGTATTTT,CASGLTLYTQYF
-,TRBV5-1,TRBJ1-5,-,TGCGCCAGCAGCCCAGGCATCGGGAATCAGCCCCAGCATTTT,CASSPGIGNQPQHF
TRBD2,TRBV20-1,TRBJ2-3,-,TGCAGTGCTAGGACCTCTAGCGGAGTCACAGATACGCAGTATTTT,CSARTSSGVTDTQYF
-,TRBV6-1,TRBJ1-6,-,TGTGCCAGCAGTGAAGGTTACAGGGTTGTCTCACCCCTCCACTTT,CASSEGYRVVSPLHF
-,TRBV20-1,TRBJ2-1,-,TGCAGTGCTAGTATCCGGGAAGATGAGCAGTTCTTC,CSASIREDEQFF
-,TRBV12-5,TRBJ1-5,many,TGTGCTAGTGGTTTGGATAGCAATCAGCCCCAGCATTTT,CASGLDSNQPQHF
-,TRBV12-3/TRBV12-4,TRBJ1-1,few,TGTGCCAGCAGTCTACAGGGAACCTTCACTGAAGCTTTCTTT,CASSLQGTFTEAFF
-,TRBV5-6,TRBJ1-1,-,TGTGCCAGCAGCCTCTATCTAAGGGTGGGTGAAGCTTTCTTT,CASSLYLRVGEAFF
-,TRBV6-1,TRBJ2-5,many,TGTGCCAGCAGTGAAATAGCGGTTGCCAGTGAGACCCAGTACTTC,CASSEIAVASETQYF
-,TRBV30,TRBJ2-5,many,TGTGCCTGGAGTGTACCTTCATTTGAGTGGGGGGCAGAGACCCAGTACTTC,CAWSVPSFEWGAETQYF
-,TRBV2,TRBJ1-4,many,TGTGCCAGCAGTGGCCAAGGGGCAACTAATGAAAAACTGTTTTTT,CASSGQGATNEKLFF
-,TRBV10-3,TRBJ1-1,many,TGTGCCATCAGTGAGTCGGGCAGGACGGGGACTGAAGCTTTCTTT,CAISESGRTGTEAFF
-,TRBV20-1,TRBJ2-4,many,TGCAGTGCTACGGACAGCTTAGCCAAAAACATTCAGTACTTC,CSATDSLAKNIQYF
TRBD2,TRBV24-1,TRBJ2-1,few,TGTGCCACCAGTCCCACGAGCGGGAGGTGGGGGGGTGAGCAGTTCTTC,CATSPTSGRWGGEQFF
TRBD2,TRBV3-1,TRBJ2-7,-,TGTGCCAGCACCGCTAGCGGGAGTTACGAGCAGTACTTC,CASTASGSYEQYF
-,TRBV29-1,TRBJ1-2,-,TGCAGCGTCGGACATATTAGCGACTATGGCTACACCTTC,CSVGHISDYGYTF
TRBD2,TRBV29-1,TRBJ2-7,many,TGCAGCGTTATAGCGGGAGGGCCTCGGGAGCAGTACTTC,CSVIAGGPREQYF
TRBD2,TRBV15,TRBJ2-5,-,TGTGCCACCAGTACTAGCGGGAGGGCTTCGGAGACCCAGTACTTC,CATSTSGRASETQYF
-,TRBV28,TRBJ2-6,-,TGTGCCAGCAGTTTGAGGGACGCGGGGGCCAACGTCCTGACTTTC,CASSLRDAGANVLTF
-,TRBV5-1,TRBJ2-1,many,TGCGCCAGCAAACCCGTTAGTGGCGGGGATGAGCAGTTCTTC,CASKPVSGGDEQFF
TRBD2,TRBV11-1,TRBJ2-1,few,TGTGCCAGCTTAAACCCAGGGCTAGCGGGAGAATACGAGCAGTTCTTC,CASLNPGLAGEYEQFF
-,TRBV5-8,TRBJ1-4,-,TGTGCCAGCAGCTTGAGGACAGATCTGGAAAAACTGTTTTTT,CASSLRTDLEKLFF
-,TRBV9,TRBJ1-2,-,TGTGCCAGCAGCGTATCGGGGGGAGCGCTCTATGGCTACACCTTC,CASSVSGGALYGYTF
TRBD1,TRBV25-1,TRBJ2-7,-,TGTGCCAGCAGTGGTAGGACAGGTACCTACGAGCAGTACTTC,CASSGRTGTYEQYF
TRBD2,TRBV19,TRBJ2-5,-,TGTGCCAGTAGTGTGGGACTAGCGGTCCGAGAGACCCAGTACTTC,CASSVGLAVRETQYF
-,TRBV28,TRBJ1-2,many,TGTGCCAGCAGCCGACCTGGGGGAGAAGGCTATGGCTACACCTTC,CASSRPGGEGYGYTF
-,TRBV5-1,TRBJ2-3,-,TGCGCCAGCAGCTTCCCGGAGGCCCCCGATACGCAGTATTTT,CASSFPEAPDTQYF
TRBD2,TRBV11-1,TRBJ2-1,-,TGTGCCAGCAGAAATAGCGGGAGCGATTCCTACAATGAGCAGTTCTTC,CASRNSGSDSYNEQFF
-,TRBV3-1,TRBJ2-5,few,TGTGCCAGCAGCCAAGAAGGAGGGGGAAGGGAGACCCAGTACTTC,CASSQEGGGRETQYF
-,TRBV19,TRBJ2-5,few,TGTGCCAGTAGTATAGCGCAGACGTACCAAGAGACCCAGTACTTC,CASSIAQTYQETQYF
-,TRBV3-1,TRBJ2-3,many,TGTGCCAGCAGCCAAGTTACAGTGCGGGATACGCAGTATTTT,CASSQVTVRDTQYF
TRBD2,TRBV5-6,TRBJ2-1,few,TGTGCCAGCAGCCCGGGACTAGGCTGGGGTGAGCAGTTCTTC,CASSPGLGWGEQFF
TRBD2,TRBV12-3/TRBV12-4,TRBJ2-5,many,TGTGCCAGCAGTTTACTAGCGGGTTCAGAGACCCAGTACTTC,CASSLLAGSETQYF
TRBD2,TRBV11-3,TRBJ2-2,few,TGTGCCAGCAGCTTCCGCGGGAGTGACACCGGGGAGCTGTTTTTT,CASSFRGSDTGELFF
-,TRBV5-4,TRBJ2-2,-,TGTGCCAGCAGCTTGGTGGGGACAAGGACCGGGGAGCTGTTTTTT,CASSLVGTRTGELFF